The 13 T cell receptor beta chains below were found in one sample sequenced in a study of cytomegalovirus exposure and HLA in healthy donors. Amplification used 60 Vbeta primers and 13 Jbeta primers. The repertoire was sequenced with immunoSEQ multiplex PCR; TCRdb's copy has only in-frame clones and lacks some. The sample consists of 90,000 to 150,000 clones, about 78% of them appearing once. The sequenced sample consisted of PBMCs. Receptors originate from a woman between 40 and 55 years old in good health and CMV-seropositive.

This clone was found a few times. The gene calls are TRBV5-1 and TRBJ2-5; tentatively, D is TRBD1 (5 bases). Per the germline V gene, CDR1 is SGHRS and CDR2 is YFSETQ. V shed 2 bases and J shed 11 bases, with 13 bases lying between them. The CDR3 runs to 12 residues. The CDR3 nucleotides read TGCGCCAGCAGCTTTTCAGGGTTTGAGCAGTACTTC. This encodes CASSFSGFEQYF.

CDR3 sequence: CASSIMGASGYTF. For the CDR3, the DNA is TGTGCCAGTAGTATAATGGGGGCTTCTGGCTACACCTTC. V usage is TRBV19 and J usage is TRBJ1-2, with D maybe TRBD1 (6 bases). V dropped 2 bases and J dropped 7 bases, with 11 bases sitting between them. CDR3 length equals 13 residues. In germline, CDR1 is LNHDA, CDR2 SQIVND (reference sequence).

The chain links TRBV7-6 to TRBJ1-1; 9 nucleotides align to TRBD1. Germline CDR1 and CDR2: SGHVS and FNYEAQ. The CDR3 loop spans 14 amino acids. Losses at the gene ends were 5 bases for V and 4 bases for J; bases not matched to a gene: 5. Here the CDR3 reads CASSVKQGATEAFF. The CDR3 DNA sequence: TGTGCCAGCAGCGTCAAACAGGGGGCCACTGAAGCTTTCTTT.

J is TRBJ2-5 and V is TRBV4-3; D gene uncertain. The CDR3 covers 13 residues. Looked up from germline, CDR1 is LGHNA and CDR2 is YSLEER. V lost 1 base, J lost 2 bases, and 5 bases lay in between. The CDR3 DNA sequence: TGCGCCAGCAGCCAAGGGCCGCAAGAGACCCAGTACTTC. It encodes CASSQGPQETQYF.

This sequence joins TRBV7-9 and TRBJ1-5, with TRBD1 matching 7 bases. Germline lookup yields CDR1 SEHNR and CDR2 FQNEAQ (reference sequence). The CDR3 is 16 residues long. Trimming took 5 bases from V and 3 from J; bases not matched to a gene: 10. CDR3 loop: CASSGTGTEYNQPQHF. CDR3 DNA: TGTGCCAGCAGCGGAACCGGGACAGAATACAATCAGCCCCAGCATTTT.

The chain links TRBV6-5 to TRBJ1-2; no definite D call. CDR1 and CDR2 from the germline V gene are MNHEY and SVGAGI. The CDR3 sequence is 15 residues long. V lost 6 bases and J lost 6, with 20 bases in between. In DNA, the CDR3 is TGTGCCAGCAGAACGCGCGGGAGGGCGGGTGATGGCTACACCTTC. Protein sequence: CASRTRGRAGDGYTF.

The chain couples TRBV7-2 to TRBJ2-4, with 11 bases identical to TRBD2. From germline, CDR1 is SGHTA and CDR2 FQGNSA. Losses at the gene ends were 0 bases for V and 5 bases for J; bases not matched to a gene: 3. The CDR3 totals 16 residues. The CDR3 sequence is CASSLALAGGQNIQYF. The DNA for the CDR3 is TGTGCCAGCAGCTTAGCCTTAGCGGGGGGGCAAAACATTCAGTACTTC. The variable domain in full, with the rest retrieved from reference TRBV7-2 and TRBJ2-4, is GAGVSQSPSNKVTEKGKDVELRCDPISGHTALYWYRQSLGQGLEFLIYFQGNSAPDKSGLPSDRFSAERTGGSVSTLTIQRTQQEDSAVYLCASSLALAGGQNIQYFGAGTRLSVL.

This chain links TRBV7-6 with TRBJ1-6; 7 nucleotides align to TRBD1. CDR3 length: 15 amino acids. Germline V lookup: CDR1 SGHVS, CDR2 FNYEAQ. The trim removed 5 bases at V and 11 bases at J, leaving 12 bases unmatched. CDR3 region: CASSHDRVGKPPLHF. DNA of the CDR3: TGTGCCAGCAGCCACGACAGGGTCGGGAAGCCACCCCTCCACTTT.

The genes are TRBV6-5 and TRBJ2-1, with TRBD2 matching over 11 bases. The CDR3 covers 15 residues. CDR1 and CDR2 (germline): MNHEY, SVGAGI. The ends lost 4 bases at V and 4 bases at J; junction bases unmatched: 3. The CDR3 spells CASSSGLAVYNEQFF. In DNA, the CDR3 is TGTGCCAGCAGTTCGGGACTAGCGGTATACAATGAGCAGTTCTTC.

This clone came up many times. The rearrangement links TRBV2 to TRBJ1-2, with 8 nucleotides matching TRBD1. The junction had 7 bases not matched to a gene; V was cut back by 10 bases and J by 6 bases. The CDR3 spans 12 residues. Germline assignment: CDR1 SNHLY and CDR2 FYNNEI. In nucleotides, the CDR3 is TGTGCCAACCAGGACAGGGAGGATGGCTACACCTTC. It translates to CANQDREDGYTF.

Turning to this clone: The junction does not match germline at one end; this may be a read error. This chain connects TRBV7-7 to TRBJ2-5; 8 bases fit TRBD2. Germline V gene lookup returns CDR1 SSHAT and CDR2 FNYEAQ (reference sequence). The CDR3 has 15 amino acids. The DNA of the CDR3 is TGTGCTAGCAGCTTAGGACGGGGGGGCCGAGAGACCCAGTACTTC. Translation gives CASSLGRGGRETQYF.

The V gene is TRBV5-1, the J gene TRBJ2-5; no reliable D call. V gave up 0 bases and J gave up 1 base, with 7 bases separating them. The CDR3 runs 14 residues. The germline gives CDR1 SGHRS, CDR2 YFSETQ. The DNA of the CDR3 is TGCGCCAGCAGCTTGGCCGGCGGCCAAGAGACCCAGTACTTC. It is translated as CASSLAGGQETQYF.

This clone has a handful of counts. CDR3 DNA: TGTGCCAGCAGTGGTCCCAGGGGCCGAGAAAAACTGTTTTTT. Its protein product is CASSGPRGREKLFF. The rearrangement joins TRBV2 to TRBJ1-4; D is possibly TRBD1 (6 bases). Germline V gene sequence: CDR1 SNHLY, CDR2 FYNNEI. The CDR3 runs to 14 residues. With 4 bases removed from V and 8 bases from J, the gap between germline ends came to 14 bases.